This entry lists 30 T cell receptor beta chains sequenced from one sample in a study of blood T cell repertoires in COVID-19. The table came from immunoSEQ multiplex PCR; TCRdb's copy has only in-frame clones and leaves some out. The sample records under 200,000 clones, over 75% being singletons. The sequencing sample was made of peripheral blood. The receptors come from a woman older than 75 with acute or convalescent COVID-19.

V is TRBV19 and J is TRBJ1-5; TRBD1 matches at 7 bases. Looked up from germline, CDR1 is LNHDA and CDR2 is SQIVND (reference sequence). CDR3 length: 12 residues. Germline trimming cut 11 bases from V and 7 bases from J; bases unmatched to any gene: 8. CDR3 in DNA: TGTGCCGTACAGGGGCCTGGGCAGCCCCAGCATTTT. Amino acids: CAVQGPGQPQHF.

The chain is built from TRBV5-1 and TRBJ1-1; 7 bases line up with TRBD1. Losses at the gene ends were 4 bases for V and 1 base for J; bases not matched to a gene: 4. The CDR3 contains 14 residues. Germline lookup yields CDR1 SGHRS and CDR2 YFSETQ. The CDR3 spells CASSLDRPNTEAFF. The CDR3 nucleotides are TGCGCCAGCAGCCTGGACAGGCCGAACACTGAAGCTTTCTTT.

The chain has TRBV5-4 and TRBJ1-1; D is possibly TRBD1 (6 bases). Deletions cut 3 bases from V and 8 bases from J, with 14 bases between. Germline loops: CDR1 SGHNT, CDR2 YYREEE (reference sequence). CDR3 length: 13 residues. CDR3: CASSWRGGAEAFF. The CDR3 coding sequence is TGTGCCAGCAGCTGGAGGGGGGGGGCCGAAGCTTTCTTT.

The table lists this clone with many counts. In DNA, the CDR3 is TGTGCCAGCAGTCCAGGGGGCCGAGTTGGCTACACCTTC. It encodes CASSPGGRVGYTF. The rearrangement links TRBV12-3 or TRBV12-4 to TRBJ1-2; 8 nucleotides match TRBD1. The length of the CDR3 is 13 residues. With V trimmed by 5 bases and J by 7 bases, 6 bases remained unmatched.

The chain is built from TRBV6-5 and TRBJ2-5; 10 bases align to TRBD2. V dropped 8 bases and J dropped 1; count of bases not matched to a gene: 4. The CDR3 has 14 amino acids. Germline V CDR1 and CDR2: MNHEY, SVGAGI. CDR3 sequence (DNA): TGTGCCAGCTCTAGCGGGAGCATCCAAGAGACCCAGTACTTC. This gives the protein CASSSGSIQETQYF.

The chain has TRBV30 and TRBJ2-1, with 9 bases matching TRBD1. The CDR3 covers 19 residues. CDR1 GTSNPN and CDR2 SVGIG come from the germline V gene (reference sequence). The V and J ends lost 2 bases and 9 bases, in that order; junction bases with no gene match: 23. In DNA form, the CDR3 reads TGTGCCTGGAGTAAAGGGACAGGGATACGGACCGGATCCTCCGTTGAGCAGTTCTTC. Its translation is CAWSKGTGIRTGSSVEQFF.

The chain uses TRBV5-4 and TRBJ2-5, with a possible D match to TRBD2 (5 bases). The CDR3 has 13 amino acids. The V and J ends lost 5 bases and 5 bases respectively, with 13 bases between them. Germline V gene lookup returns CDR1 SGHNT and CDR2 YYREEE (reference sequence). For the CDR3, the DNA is TGTGCCAGCAGACTGACGGGGTACGAGACCCAGTACTTC. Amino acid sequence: CASRLTGYETQYF.

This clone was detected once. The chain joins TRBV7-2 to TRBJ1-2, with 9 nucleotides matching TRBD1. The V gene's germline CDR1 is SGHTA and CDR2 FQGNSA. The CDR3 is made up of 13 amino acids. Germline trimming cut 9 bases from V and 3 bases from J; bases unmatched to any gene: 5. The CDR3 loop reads CASRQGVDYGYTF. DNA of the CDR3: TGTGCCAGTCGACAGGGGGTTGACTATGGCTACACCTTC.

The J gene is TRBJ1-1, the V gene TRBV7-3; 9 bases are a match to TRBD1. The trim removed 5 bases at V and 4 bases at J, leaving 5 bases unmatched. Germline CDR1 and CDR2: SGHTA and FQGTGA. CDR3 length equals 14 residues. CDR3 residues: CASSTGTGSTEAFF. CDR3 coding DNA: TGTGCCAGCAGCACAGGGACAGGGAGCACTGAAGCTTTCTTT.

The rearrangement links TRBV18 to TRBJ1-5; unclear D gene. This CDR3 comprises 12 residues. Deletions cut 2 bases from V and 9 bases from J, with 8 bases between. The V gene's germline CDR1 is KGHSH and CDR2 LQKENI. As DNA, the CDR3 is TGTGCCAGCTCACCAGGAGACTGGCCCCAGCATTTT. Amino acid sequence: CASSPGDWPQHF.

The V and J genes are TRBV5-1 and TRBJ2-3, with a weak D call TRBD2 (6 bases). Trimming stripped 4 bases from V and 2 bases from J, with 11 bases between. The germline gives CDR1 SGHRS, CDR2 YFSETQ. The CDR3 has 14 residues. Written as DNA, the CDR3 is TGCGCCAGCAGCAACTGGGGGGACACAGATACGCAGTATTTT. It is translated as CASSNWGDTDTQYF.

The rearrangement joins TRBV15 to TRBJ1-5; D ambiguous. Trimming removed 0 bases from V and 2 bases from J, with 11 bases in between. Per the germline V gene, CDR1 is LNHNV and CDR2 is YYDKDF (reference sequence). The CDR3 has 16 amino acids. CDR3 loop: CATSREAGGGNQPQHF. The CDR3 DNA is TGTGCCACCAGCAGAGAGGCAGGCGGGGGCAATCAGCCCCAGCATTTT. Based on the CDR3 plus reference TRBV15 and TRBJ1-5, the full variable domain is DAMVIQNPRYQVTQFGKPVTLSCSQTLNHNVMYWYQQKSSQAPKLLFHYYDKDFNNEADTPDNFQSRRPNTSFCFLDIRSPGLGDTAMYLCATSREAGGGNQPQHFGDGTRLSIL.

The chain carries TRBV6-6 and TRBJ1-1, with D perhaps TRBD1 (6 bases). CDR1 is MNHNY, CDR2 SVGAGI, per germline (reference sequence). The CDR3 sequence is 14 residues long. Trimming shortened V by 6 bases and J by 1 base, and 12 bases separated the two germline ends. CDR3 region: CASSNGQRNTEAFF. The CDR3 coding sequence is TGTGCCAGCAGCAACGGACAGAGGAACACTGAAGCTTTCTTT.

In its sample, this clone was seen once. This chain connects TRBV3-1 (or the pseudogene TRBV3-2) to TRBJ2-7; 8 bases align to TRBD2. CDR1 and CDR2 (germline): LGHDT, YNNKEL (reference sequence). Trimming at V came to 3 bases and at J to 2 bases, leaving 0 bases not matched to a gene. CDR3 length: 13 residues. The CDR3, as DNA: TGTGCCAGCAGCCAGGGACTAGCCTACGAGCAGTACTTC. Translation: CASSQGLAYEQYF.

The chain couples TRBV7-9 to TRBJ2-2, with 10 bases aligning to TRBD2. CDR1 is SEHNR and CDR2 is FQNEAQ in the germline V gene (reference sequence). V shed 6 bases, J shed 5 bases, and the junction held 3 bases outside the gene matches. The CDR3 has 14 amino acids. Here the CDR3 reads CASSSSGRTGELFF. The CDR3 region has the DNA TGTGCCAGCAGTTCTAGCGGGAGAACCGGGGAGCTGTTTTTT. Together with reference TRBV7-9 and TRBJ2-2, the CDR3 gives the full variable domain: DTGVSQNPRHKITKRGQNVTFRCDPISEHNRLYWYRQTLGQGPEFLTYFQNEAQLEKSRLLSDRFSAERPKGSFSTLEIQRTEQGDSAMYLCASSSSGRTGELFFGEGSRLTVL.

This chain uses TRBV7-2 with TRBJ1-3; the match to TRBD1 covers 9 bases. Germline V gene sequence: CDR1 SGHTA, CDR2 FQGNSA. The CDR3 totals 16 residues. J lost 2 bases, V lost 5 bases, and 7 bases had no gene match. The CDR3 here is CASSATGGAPGNTIYF. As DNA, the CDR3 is TGTGCCAGCAGCGCAACAGGGGGCGCCCCTGGAAACACCATATATTTT.

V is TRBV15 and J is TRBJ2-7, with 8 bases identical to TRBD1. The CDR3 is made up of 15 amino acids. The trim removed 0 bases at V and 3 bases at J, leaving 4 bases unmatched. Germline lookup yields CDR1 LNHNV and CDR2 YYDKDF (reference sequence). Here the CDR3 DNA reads TGTGCCACCAGCAGAGATCCCAGGGGGCTCTACGAGCAGTACTTC. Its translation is CATSRDPRGLYEQYF.

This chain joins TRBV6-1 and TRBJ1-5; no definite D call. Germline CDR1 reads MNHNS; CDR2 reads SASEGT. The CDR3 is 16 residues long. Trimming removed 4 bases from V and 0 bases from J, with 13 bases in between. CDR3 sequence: CASSGPGDYSNQPQHF. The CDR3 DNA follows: TGTGCCAGCAGTGGGCCAGGAGACTATAGCAATCAGCCCCAGCATTTT.

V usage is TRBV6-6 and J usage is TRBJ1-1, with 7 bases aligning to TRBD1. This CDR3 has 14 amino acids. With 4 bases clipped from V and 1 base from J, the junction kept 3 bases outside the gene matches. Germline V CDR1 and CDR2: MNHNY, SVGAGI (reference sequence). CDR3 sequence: CASSSTGSNTEAFF. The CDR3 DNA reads TGTGCCAGCAGTTCGACAGGGTCGAACACTGAAGCTTTCTTT.

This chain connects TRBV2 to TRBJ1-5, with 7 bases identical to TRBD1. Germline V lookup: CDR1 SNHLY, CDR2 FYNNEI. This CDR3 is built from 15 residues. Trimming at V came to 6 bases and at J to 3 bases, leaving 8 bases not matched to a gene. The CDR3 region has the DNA TGTGCCAGCAGCTATGGACAGGCCCCCAATCAGCCCCAGCATTTT. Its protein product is CASSYGQAPNQPQHF.

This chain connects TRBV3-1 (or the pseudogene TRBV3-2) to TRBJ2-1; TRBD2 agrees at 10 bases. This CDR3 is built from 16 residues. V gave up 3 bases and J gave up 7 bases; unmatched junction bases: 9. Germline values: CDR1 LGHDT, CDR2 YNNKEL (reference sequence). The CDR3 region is CASSQVVLAGTNEQFF. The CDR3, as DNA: TGTGCCAGCAGCCAGGTTGTACTAGCGGGAACTAATGAGCAGTTCTTC.

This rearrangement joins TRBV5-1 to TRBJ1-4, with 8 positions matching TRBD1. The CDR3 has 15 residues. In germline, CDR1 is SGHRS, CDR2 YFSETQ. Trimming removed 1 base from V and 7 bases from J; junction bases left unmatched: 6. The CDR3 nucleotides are TGCGCCAGCAGCTTGAGGGGGACAGGCGGTGAAAAACTGTTTTTT. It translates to CASSLRGTGGEKLFF.

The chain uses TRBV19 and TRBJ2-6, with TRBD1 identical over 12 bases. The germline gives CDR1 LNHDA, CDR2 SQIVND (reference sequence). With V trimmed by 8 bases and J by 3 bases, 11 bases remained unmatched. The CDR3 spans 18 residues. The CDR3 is CASSPRGQGAYGANVLTF. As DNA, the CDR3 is TGTGCCAGTTCTCCTAGGGGACAGGGGGCTTATGGGGCCAACGTCCTGACTTTC.

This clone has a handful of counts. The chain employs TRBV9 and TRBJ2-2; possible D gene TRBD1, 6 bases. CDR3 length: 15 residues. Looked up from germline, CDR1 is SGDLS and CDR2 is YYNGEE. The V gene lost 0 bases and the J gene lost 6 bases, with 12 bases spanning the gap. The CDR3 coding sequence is TGTGCCAGCAGCGTAGGGGACACAGAGTCCGGGGAGCTGTTTTTT. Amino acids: CASSVGDTESGELFF.

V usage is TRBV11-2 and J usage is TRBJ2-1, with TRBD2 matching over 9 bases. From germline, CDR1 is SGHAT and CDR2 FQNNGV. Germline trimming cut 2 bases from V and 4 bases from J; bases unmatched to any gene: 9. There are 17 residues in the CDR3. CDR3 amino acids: CASSLNLAGIGYNEQFF. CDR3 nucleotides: TGTGCCAGCAGCTTAAACCTAGCGGGGATCGGGTACAATGAGCAGTTCTTC.

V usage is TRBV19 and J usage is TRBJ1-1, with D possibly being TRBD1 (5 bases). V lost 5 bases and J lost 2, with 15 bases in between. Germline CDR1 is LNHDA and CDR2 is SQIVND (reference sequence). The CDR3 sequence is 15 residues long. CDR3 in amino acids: CASSQRTLINTEAFF. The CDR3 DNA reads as TGTGCCAGTAGTCAAAGGACATTGATAAACACTGAAGCTTTCTTT.

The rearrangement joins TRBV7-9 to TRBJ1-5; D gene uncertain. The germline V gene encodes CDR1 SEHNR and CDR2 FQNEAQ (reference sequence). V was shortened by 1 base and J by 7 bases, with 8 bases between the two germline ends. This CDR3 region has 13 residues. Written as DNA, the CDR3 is TGTGCCAGCAGCTTAGAGCAGAGGCAGCCCCAGCATTTT. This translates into CASSLEQRQPQHF.

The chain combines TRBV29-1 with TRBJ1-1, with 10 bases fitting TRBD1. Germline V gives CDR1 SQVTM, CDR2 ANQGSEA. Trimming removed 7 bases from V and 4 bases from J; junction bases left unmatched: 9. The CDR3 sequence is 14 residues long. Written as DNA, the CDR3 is TGCAGCGGACGACAGGGGGCAGGGGGCACTGAAGCTTTCTTT. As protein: CSGRQGAGGTEAFF.

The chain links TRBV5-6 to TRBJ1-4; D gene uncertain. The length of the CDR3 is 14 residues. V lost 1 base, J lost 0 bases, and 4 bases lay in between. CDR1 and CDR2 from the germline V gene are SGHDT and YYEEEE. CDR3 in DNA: TGTGCCAGCAGCTTGCCGGCAACTAATGAAAAACTGTTTTTT. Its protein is CASSLPATNEKLFF.

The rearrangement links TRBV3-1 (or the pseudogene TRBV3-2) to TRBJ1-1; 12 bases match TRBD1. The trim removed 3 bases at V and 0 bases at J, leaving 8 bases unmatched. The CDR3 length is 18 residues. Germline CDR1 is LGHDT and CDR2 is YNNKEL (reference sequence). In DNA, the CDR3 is TGTGCCAGCAGCCAGGCCGGGACAGGGGGCTTTTTGAACACTGAAGCTTTCTTT. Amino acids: CASSQAGTGGFLNTEAFF.